These 15 T cell receptor beta chains share one sample of origin, sequenced in a study of cytomegalovirus exposure and HLA in healthy donors. The PCR had 60 Vbeta and 13 Jbeta primers. Sequenced by immunoSEQ multiplex PCR; TCRdb stores in-frame clones only, minus some. The sample yields roughly 140,000 clones, roughly 80% seen once. The sequencing input was PBMCs. The receptors originated from a female donor in good health and CMV-seronegative.

This CDR3 is CASRQGLVSGYTF. CDR3 in DNA: TGTGCCAGCAGACAGGGCCTCGTTAGTGGCTACACCTTC. The chain is built from TRBV6-5 and TRBJ1-2, with D tentatively TRBD1 (6 bases). The germline V gene has CDR1 MNHEY and CDR2 SVGAGI. V was clipped by 6 bases and J by 7 bases, with 15 bases between them. The CDR3 loop spans 13 amino acids.

A single count supports this clone. The chain combines TRBV7-9 with TRBJ1-2; 8 bases agree with TRBD1. In germline, CDR1 is SEHNR, CDR2 FQNEAQ (reference sequence). This CDR3 region has 14 residues. J gave up 5 bases and V 3 bases, and 5 bases lay outside the gene matches. CDR3 loop: CASSFSRTGYGYTF. The CDR3 coding sequence is TGTGCCAGCAGCTTTTCGCGGACAGGGTATGGCTACACCTTC.

The genes are TRBV29-1 and TRBJ2-1; TRBD2 matches at 8 bases. Germline V gives CDR1 SQVTM, CDR2 ANQGSEA. V lost 5 bases, J lost 14 bases, and 5 bases stayed unmatched. This CDR3 has 10 residues. As DNA, the CDR3 is TGCAGCGTTCAGCGGGAGTATGAGTTCTTC. Encoded protein: CSVQREYEFF.

The chain recombines TRBV7-9 with TRBJ2-7; D is uncertain. V lost 1 base and J 0 bases, leaving 10 bases between the germline ends. Germline V CDR1 and CDR2: SEHNR, FQNEAQ (reference sequence). The CDR3 consists of 15 residues. CDR3 sequence reads: CASSLVTDRSYEQYF. The CDR3 nucleotides read TGTGCCAGCAGCTTAGTAACAGATCGCTCCTACGAGCAGTACTTC.

The rearrangement links TRBV5-1 to TRBJ2-1; possibly TRBD2 for D (5 bases). The CDR3 consists of 14 residues. V lost 1 base and J lost 10, with 15 bases in between. Germline-derived CDR1 and CDR2 are SGHRS and YFSETQ. CDR3 residues: CASSLTTRVQEQFF. The CDR3, as DNA: TGCGCCAGCAGCTTGACTACTAGGGTCCAGGAGCAGTTCTTC.

Details on this clone: Additional DNA sequences in this sample encode the identical CDR3. The chain is built from TRBV28 and TRBJ1-2; D call uncertain. V lost 2 bases and J lost 2, with 3 bases in between. CDR1 MDHEN and CDR2 SYDVKM come from the germline V gene. There are 12 residues in the CDR3. The CDR3 DNA reads as TGTGCCAGCAGTTTACAGAACTATGGCTACACCTTC. Its translation is CASSLQNYGYTF.

The CDR3 reads CATSFGVAGEAYNEQFF. CDR3 nucleotide sequence: TGCGCCACCTCCTTTGGGGTAGCGGGAGAGGCCTACAATGAGCAGTTCTTC. The gene calls are TRBV5-1 and TRBJ2-1; the match to TRBD2 covers 9 bases. Germline V gene lookup returns CDR1 SGHRS and CDR2 YFSETQ. The ends lost 9 bases at V and 2 bases at J; junction bases unmatched: 15. This CDR3 is 17 amino acids long.

This chain joins TRBV5-1 and TRBJ2-7; 10 bases line up with TRBD1. Germline trimming cut 0 bases from V and 3 bases from J; bases unmatched to any gene: 3. This CDR3 has 15 residues. CDR1 is SGHRS, CDR2 YFSETQ, per germline. The CDR3 loop reads CASSLGGTGDYEQYF. As DNA, the CDR3 is TGCGCCAGCAGCTTGGGGGGGACAGGGGACTACGAGCAGTACTTC.

The chain uses TRBV27 and TRBJ2-3; 7 positions agree with TRBD2. CDR1 MNHEY and CDR2 SMNVEV come from the germline V gene (reference sequence). With 3 bases clipped from V and 2 bases from J, the junction kept 5 bases outside the gene matches. This CDR3 has 15 amino acids. CDR3 protein: CASSLGGGNTDTQYF. The CDR3 nucleotides are TGTGCCAGCAGTTTGGGCGGGGGTAACACAGATACGCAGTATTTT.

This clone was recorded once. The rearrangement joins TRBV5-6 to TRBJ2-7; 8 bases are shared with TRBD1. The CDR3 sequence is 15 residues long. V lost 0 bases to trimming and J lost 3 bases; unmatched junction nucleotides: 5. Germline assignment: CDR1 SGHDT and CDR2 YYEEEE. CDR3 nucleotides: TGTGCCAGCAGCTTGGATACAGGGGGATACTACGAGCAGTACTTC. It is translated as CASSLDTGGYYEQYF. Variable domain in full (rest from reference TRBV5-6 and TRBJ2-7): DAGVTQSPTHLIKTRGQQVTLRCSPKSGHDTVSWYQQALGQGPQFIFQYYEEEERQRGNFPDRFSGHQFPNYSSELNVNALLLGDSALYLCASSLDTGGYYEQYFGPGTRLTVT.

The J gene is TRBJ2-1, the V gene TRBV15; 10 bases agree with TRBD2. Per germline, CDR1 LNHNV and CDR2 YYDKDF (reference sequence). With V trimmed by 0 bases and J by 8 bases, 10 bases remained unmatched. This CDR3 is built from 17 residues. This chain's CDR3 is CATSRDRGAGGPDEQFF. CDR3 DNA: TGTGCCACCAGCAGAGATCGGGGAGCGGGAGGGCCCGATGAGCAGTTCTTC.

The rearrangement uses TRBV10-3 and TRBJ1-1; D is ambiguous. V dropped 5 bases and J dropped 4 bases, with 14 bases sitting between them. The germline V gene encodes CDR1 ENHRY and CDR2 SYGVKD. The CDR3 consists of 14 residues. CDR3 sequence: CAISRSYPFTEAFF. CDR3 DNA: TGTGCCATCAGTAGATCCTATCCGTTCACTGAAGCTTTCTTT.

The chain recombines TRBV5-4 with TRBJ2-1; TRBD2 agrees at 9 bases. From germline, CDR1 is SGHNT and CDR2 YYREEE (reference sequence). V shed 4 bases, J shed 9 bases, and the junction held 14 bases outside the gene matches. The CDR3 runs to 16 residues. The CDR3 DNA reads TGTGCCAGCAGCCTCGGGACTAGCCAAATTGTCAGTGAGCAGTTCTTC. Encoded protein: CASSLGTSQIVSEQFF.

The chain has TRBV5-4 and TRBJ2-2; 7 nucleotides align to TRBD2. The CDR3 loop spans 16 amino acids. After removal of 2 bases from V and 4 bases from J, the junction contained 8 bases not matched to a gene. Germline CDR1 reads SGHNT; CDR2 reads YYREEE (reference sequence). The chain's CDR3 is CASSFLSGEVTGELFF. In nucleotides, the CDR3 is TGTGCCAGCAGCTTCCTAAGCGGGGAGGTCACCGGGGAGCTGTTTTTT.

The genes are TRBV29-1 and TRBJ1-5, with 10 positions matching TRBD1. The CDR3 is made up of 13 amino acids. Germline values: CDR1 SQVTM, CDR2 ANQGSEA. V lost 6 bases to trimming and J lost 5 bases; unmatched junction nucleotides: 4. DNA of the CDR3: TGCAGCGTAACCGGGACAGGGGATCAGCCCCAGCATTTT. Translated, it gives CSVTGTGDQPQHF.